These 12 T cell receptor beta chains were sequenced from one sample in a study of siplizumab effects on memory and regulatory T cells. The method was immunoSEQ multiplex PCR; TCRdb's version includes in-frame clones alone and lacks a portion of them. The data show tens of thousands of clones, approximately 88% seen once. Material for sequencing was naive CD4+ T cells sorted from blood. The receptor set was obtained from a human donor in good health.

V is TRBV7-9 and J is TRBJ2-7; 7 nucleotides agree with TRBD1. The CDR3 totals 11 residues. The germline V gene encodes CDR1 SEHNR and CDR2 FQNEAQ (reference sequence). The J segment lost 5 bases and the V segment lost 5 bases, leaving 0 bases of the junction unmatched. The DNA for the CDR3 is TGTGCCAGCAGCGGACAGGACGAGCAGTACTTC. Translation: CASSGQDEQYF.

The chain employs TRBV6-1 and TRBJ1-1, with D uncertain. The CDR3 is 14 residues long. V was cut by 1 base and J by 1 base, with 7 bases left in between. CDR1 and CDR2 from the germline V gene are MNHNS and SASEGT. CDR3 bases: TGTGCCAGCAGTGAAGAGGGAAGGAACACTGAAGCTTTCTTT. Translating it yields CASSEEGRNTEAFF.

V and J are TRBV5-6 and TRBJ2-7; 9 positions match TRBD2. With V trimmed by 5 bases and J by 0 bases, 12 bases remained unmatched. CDR1 and CDR2 (germline): SGHDT, YYEEEE. The length of the CDR3 is 17 residues. In DNA, the CDR3 is TGTGCCAGCAGACAACATCCGACTAGCGGTAGCTCCTACGAGCAGTACTTC. This gives the protein CASRQHPTSGSSYEQYF.

V and J are TRBV21-1 and TRBJ2-3. TRBV21-1 is described as a pseudogene. The CDR3 contains 18 residues. CDR3 sequence reads: CASRKGKVPRQAFNTQYF. CDR3 in DNA: TGTGCCAGCAGGAAAGGGAAGGTGCCTCGACAAGCGTTCAATACGCAGTATTTT.

The chain combines TRBV5-6 with TRBJ1-6; 9 bases line up with TRBD1. Germline V CDR1 and CDR2: SGHDT, YYEEEE. The CDR3 totals 16 residues. After removal of 4 bases from V and 8 bases from J, the junction contained 10 bases not matched to a gene. CDR3 amino acids: CASSPGVGDRDSPLHF. CDR3 nucleotide sequence: TGTGCCAGCAGCCCGGGGGTAGGGGACAGGGATTCACCCCTCCACTTT.

The chain couples TRBV7-2 to TRBJ2-3, with TRBD2 identical over 7 bases. The V and J ends lost 6 bases and 0 bases, in that order; junction bases with no gene match: 6. Germline lookup yields CDR1 SGHTA and CDR2 FQGNSA. This CDR3 comprises 15 residues. Here the CDR3 DNA reads TGTGCCAGCAGTTCAAGCGGGGCTAGCACAGATACGCAGTATTTT. It translates to CASSSSGASTDTQYF.

CDR3 DNA: TGTGCCAGCAGCTTGACAGGGGGCTCCTACGAGCAGTACTTC. As protein: CASSLTGGSYEQYF. This chain uses TRBV7-2 with TRBJ2-7; 9 bases are a match to TRBD1. The CDR3 length is 14 residues. CDR1 is SGHTA, CDR2 FQGNSA, per germline. Trimming took 3 bases from V and 0 from J; bases not matched to a gene: 0.

The rearrangement joins TRBV5-1 to TRBJ2-7; TRBD1 might be the D (6 bases). Trimming removed 4 bases at V and 4 bases at J, with 12 bases between. CDR1 SGHRS and CDR2 YFSETQ come from the germline V gene. This CDR3 spans 13 amino acids. CDR3 bases: TGCGCCAGCAGCACCGGACAGAGGTACGAGCAGTACTTC. Translation gives CASSTGQRYEQYF.

The rearrangement links TRBV6-5 to TRBJ1-2, with D maybe TRBD1 (6 bases). The CDR3 runs to 15 residues. The V end lost 2 bases, the J end lost 8 bases, and 18 bases lay between the germline ends. Germline V gene sequence: CDR1 MNHEY, CDR2 SVGAGI. CDR3 residues: CASSYHRVRQGGYTF. The CDR3, as DNA: TGTGCCAGCAGTTACCACAGGGTCCGGCAGGGGGGCTACACCTTC.

The chain couples TRBV11-2 to TRBJ2-2, with D unclear. Per the germline V gene, CDR1 is SGHAT and CDR2 is FQNNGV. The V gene lost 0 bases and the J gene lost 6 bases, with 11 bases spanning the gap. The CDR3 runs to 15 residues. In nucleotides, the CDR3 is TGTGCCAGCAGCTTAGATTTAAGGGTTGCCGGGGAGCTGTTTTTT. Protein product: CASSLDLRVAGELFF.

V gene TRBV6-7 combines with J gene TRBJ2-7, with 8 positions matching TRBD1. TRBV6-7 is an open reading frame, and its role is uncertain. V trimming: 0 bases; J trimming: 3 bases; junction bases outside the gene matches: 16. The CDR3 has 19 amino acids. The CDR3 nucleotides are TGTGCCAGCAGTTACTCGACTAAGGCAGGGGGCTGCAAAATCTACGAGCAGTACTTC. Its protein product is CASSYSTKAGGCKIYEQYF.

The chain joins TRBV14 to TRBJ2-5, with TRBD2 matching over 10 bases. CDR3 size: 17 residues. Germline V gene data show CDR1 as SGHDN and CDR2 as FVKESK. The V and J ends lost 0 bases and 4 bases, in that order; junction bases with no gene match: 8. The CDR3 loop is CASSQDRTSGAPETQYF. Written as DNA, the CDR3 is TGTGCCAGCAGCCAAGATCGAACTAGCGGGGCCCCAGAGACCCAGTACTTC.